The rows below give T cell receptor beta chains drawn from one sample of a study of cytomegalovirus exposure and HLA in healthy donors. Assay used: immunoSEQ multiplex PCR; TCRdb lists only in-frame clones, some missing. In the table there are 130,000 to 150,000 clones, approximately 82% of which are singletons. The sequencing input was PBMCs. Receptors were obtained from a woman in her fifties or sixties in good health and CMV-seropositive. Each CDR3 is given with its conserved first and last residue. D genes are given only for firm matches. Size tells how often a clone was seen (once, few, many) or the class of an expanded clone, and some rows leave it out.

abundance	len	d_gene	j_gene	v_gene	CDR3nt	CDR3aa
-	11	-	TRBJ1-1	TRBV29-1	TGCAGCGTTGAAGAGGCGGCAGAAGCTTTCTTT	CSVEEAAEAFF
-	13	-	TRBJ1-1	TRBV27	TGTGCCAGCAGTTCGACAGGCTACACTGAAGCTTTCTTT	CASSSTGYTEAFF
-	16	-	TRBJ2-1	TRBV19	TGTGCCAGTAGTCCCCATAGCGCCAGCTCCTACAATGAGCAGTTCTTC	CASSPHSASSYNEQFF
-	13	-	TRBJ2-3	TRBV6-4	TGTGCCAGCAGTGCCACTAGCACAGATACGCAGTATTTT	CASSATSTDTQYF
few	15	-	TRBJ1-5	TRBV4-3	TGCGCCAGCAGCCAAGACAGGGTTAGCAATCAGCCCCAGCATTTT	CASSQDRVSNQPQHF
-	15	-	TRBJ2-1	TRBV29-1	-	CSVEEWASGIGGSLF
-	15	-	TRBJ2-5	TRBV7-9	TGTGCCAGCAGCCCTATAGCCAGGGACCAAGAGACCCAGTACTTC	CASSPIARDQETQYF
-	15	TRBD1	TRBJ2-1	TRBV2	TGTGCCAGCAGGCGGGGACAGGGTACCTACAATGAGCAGTTCTTC	CASRRGQGTYNEQFF
-	15	TRBD2	TRBJ2-7	TRBV9	TGTGCCAGCAGCTCCCAGACTAGCGGGAGCCTCGAGCAGTACTTC	CASSSQTSGSLEQYF
-	15	-	TRBJ2-1	TRBV19	TGTGCCAGTACCTTTGGGGGGGCAGGGATGGATGAGCAGTTCTTC	CASTFGGAGMDEQFF
-	17	TRBD1	TRBJ1-5	TRBV27	TGTGCCAGCAGTTTATATTATTACCGACAGGGGAACCAGCCCCAGCATTTT	CASSLYYYRQGNQPQHF
-	14	-	TRBJ1-1	TRBV7-2	TGTGCCAGCAGCTTCTCCGGGGGTAACACTGAAGCTTTCTTT	CASSFSGGNTEAFF
few	13	-	TRBJ1-1	TRBV7-3	TGTGCCAGCAGCTTAAGACAGTCCACTGAAGCTTTCTTT	CASSLRQSTEAFF
-	17	-	TRBJ2-2	TRBV21-1	TGTGCCAGCAGCACAGGACTAGAGGGGGAGAACACCGGGGAGCTGTTTTTT	CASSTGLEGENTGELFF
-	15	-	TRBJ1-1	TRBV11-3	TGTGCCAGCAGCTTAGATCGGCAGGGAACCACTGAAGCTTTCTTT	CASSLDRQGTTEAFF
-	14	TRBD1	TRBJ1-1	TRBV5-1	TGCGCCAGCAGCCAGGGACAGGACTTGAGTGAAGCTTTCTTT	CASSQGQDLSEAFF
few	14	TRBD1	TRBJ2-3	TRBV19	TGTGCCAGTAGAAGGACAGGGCGCACAGATACGCAGTATTTT	CASRRTGRTDTQYF
-	14	TRBD2	TRBJ2-7	TRBV4-2	TGTGCCAGCAGCCGGACTAGCGGGAGGGGCGAGCAGTACTTC	CASSRTSGRGEQYF